Listed below are T cell receptor beta chains from one sample, sequenced in a study of shared clonotypes between healthy human individuals. Repertoires were generated with immunoSEQ multiplex PCR, while TCRdb's copy carries only in-frame clones and drops some. Found here are roughly 1,500,000 clones, approximately 98.5% of them singletons; the top ten hold 0.36%. Sequenced input: naive CD4+ T cells sorted from blood. These receptors were obtained from a man aged 25 to 40 in good health. CDR3s include the opening cysteine and the closing phenylalanine or tryptophan. A D gene is named only where the DNA matches it firmly. The size field is filled for only some rows; it gives once, few, many or a size class.

clone_size	d_call	v_call	j_call	cdr3_aa	cdr3_nt
NA	TRBD1	TRBV15	TRBJ1-5	CATSRRLGQSNQPQHF	TGTGCCACCAGCAGACGGTTGGGACAGTCCAATCAGCCCCAGCATTTT
NA	NA	TRBV30	TRBJ2-7	CAWSPPGRGAYEQYF	TGTGCCTGGAGTCCCCCGGGGCGCGGAGCCTACGAGCAGTACTTC
once	TRBD1	TRBV5-1	TRBJ2-7	CASSLPIAGGIDEQYF	TGCGCCAGCAGCTTGCCCATCGCAGGGGGAATTGACGAGCAGTACTTC
NA	NA	TRBV27	TRBJ2-3	CASSPSRTDTQYF	TGTGCCAGCAGTCCCTCACGCACAGATACGCAGTATTTT
NA	TRBD1	TRBV5-1	TRBJ2-7	CASSIDGQGTYEQYF	TGCGCCAGCAGCATTGATGGACAGGGTACCTACGAGCAGTACTTC
NA	NA	TRBV19	TRBJ2-3	CASNFQGTDTQYF	TGTGCCAGTAACTTTCAGGGCACAGATACGCAGTATTTT
NA	NA	TRBV7-2	TRBJ2-1	CASSFLTREQFF	TGTGCCAGCAGCTTTCTGACCAGGGAGCAGTTCTTC
NA	NA	TRBV28	TRBJ2-1	CASSFIGTDNEQFF	TGTGCCAGCAGTTTTATCGGGACCGACAATGAGCAGTTCTTC
NA	NA	TRBV25-1	TRBJ1-1	CASRPIGQSNTEAFF	TGTGCCAGCAGACCCATCGGACAGTCGAACACTGAAGCTTTCTTT
once	NA	TRBV7-9	TRBJ2-5	CASSLKNRPQETQYF	TGTGCCAGCAGCTTAAAAAACAGGCCACAAGAGACCCAGTACTTC